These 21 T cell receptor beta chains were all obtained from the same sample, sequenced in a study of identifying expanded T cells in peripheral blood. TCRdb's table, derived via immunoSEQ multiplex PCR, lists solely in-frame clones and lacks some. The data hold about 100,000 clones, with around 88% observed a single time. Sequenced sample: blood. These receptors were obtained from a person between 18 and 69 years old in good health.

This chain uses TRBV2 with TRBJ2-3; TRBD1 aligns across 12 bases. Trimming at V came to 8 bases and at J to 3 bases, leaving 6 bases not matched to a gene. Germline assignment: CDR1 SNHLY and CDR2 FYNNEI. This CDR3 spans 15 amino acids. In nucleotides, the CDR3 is TGTGCCAGCGTCCGGGACAGGGGGCGGACAGATACGCAGTATTTT. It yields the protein CASVRDRGRTDTQYF.

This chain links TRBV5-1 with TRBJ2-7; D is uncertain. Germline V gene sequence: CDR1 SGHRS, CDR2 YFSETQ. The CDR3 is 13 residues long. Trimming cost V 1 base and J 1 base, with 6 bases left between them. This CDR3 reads CASSLMGSYEQYF. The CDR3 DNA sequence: TGCGCCAGCAGCTTGATGGGATCCTACGAGCAGTACTTC.

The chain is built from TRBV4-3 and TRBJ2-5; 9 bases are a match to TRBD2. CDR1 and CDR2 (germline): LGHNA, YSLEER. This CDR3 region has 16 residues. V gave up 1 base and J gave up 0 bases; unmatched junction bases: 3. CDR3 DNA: TGCGCCAGCAGCCAAGGAAGCGGGGGGTACCAAGAGACCCAGTACTTC. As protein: CASSQGSGGYQETQYF.

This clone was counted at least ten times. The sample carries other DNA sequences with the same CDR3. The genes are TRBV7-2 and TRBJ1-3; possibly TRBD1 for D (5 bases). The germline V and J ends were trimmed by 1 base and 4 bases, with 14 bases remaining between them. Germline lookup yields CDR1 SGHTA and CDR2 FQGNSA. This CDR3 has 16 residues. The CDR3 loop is CASSLVGAGSGNTIYF. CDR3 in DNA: TGTGCCAGCAGCTTAGTTGGGGCCGGGTCGGGAAACACCATATATTTT.

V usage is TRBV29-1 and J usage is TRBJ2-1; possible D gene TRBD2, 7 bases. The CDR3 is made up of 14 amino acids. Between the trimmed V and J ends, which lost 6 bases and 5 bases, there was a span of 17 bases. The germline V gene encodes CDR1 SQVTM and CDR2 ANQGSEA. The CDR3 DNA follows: TGCAGCGTGGGGGGGGCTAGCGGTCACAATGAGCAGTTCTTC. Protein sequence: CSVGGASGHNEQFF.

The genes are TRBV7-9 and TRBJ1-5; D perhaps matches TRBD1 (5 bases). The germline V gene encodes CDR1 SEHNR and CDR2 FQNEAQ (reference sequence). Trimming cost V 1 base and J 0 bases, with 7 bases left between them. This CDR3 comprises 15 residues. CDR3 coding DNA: TGTGCCAGCAGCTTAGGGACACATAGCAATCAGCCCCAGCATTTT. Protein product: CASSLGTHSNQPQHF.

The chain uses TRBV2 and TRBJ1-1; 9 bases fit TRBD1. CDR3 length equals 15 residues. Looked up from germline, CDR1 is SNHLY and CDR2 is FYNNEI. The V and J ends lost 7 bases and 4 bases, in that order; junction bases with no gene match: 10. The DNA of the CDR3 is TGTGCCAGCACCTGGACAGGGGAAGGAATCACTGAAGCTTTCTTT. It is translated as CASTWTGEGITEAFF. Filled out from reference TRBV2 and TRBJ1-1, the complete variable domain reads EPEVTQTPSHQVTQMGQEVILRCVPISNHLYFYWYRQILGQKVEFLVSFYNNEISEKSEIFDDQFSVERPDGSNFTLKIRSTKLEDSAMYFCASTWTGEGITEAFFGQGTRLTVV.

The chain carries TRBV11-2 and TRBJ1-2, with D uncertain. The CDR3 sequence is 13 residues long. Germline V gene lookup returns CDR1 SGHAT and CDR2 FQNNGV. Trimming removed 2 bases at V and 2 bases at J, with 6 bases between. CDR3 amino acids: CASSLTDNYGYTF. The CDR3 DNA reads TGTGCCAGCAGCTTAACAGACAACTATGGCTACACCTTC.

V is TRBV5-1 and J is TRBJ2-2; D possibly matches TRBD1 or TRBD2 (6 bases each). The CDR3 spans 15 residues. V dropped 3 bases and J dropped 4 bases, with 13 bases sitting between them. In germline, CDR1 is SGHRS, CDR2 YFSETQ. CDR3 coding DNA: TGCGCCAGCAGCTGGAGGGACACCTCCACCGGGGAGCTGTTTTTT. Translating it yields CASSWRDTSTGELFF.

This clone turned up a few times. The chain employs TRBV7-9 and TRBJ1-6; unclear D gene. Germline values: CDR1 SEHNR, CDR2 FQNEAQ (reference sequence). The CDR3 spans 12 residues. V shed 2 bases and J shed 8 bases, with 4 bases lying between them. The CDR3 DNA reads TGTGCCAGCAGCTTACCTCATTCACCCCTCCACTTT. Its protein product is CASSLPHSPLHF. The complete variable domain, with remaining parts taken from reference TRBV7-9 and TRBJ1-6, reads DTGVSQNPRHKITKRGQNVTFRCDPISEHNRLYWYRQTLGQGPEFLTYFQNEAQLEKSRLLSDRFSAERPKGSFSTLEIQRTEQGDSAMYLCASSLPHSPLHFGNGTRLTVT.

The CDR3 reads CASSQGTGTGTYEQYF. CDR3 nucleotide sequence: TGCGCCAGCAGCCAAGGCACCGGGACAGGGACCTACGAGCAGTACTTC. The V call is TRBV4-3, the J call TRBJ2-7, with 9 bases fitting TRBD1. The germline CDR1 and CDR2 sequences are LGHNA and YSLEER. Trimming at V came to 1 base and at J to 2 bases, leaving 6 bases not matched to a gene. This CDR3 is built from 16 residues.

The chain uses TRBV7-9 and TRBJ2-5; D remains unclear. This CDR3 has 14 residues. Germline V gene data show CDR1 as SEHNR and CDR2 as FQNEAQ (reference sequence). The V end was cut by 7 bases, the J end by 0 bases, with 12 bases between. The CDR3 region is CASKITGHQETQYF. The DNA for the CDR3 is TGTGCCAGCAAAATAACGGGTCACCAAGAGACCCAGTACTTC.

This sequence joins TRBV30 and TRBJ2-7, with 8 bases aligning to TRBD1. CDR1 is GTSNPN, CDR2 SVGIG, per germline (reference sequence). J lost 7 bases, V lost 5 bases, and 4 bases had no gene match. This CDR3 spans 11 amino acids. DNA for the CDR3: TGTGCCTGGGGGACAGGTTATGAGCAGTACTTC. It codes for CAWGTGYEQYF.

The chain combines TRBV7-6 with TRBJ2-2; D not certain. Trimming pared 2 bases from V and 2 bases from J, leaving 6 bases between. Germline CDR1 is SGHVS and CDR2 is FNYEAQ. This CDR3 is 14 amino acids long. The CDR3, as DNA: TGTGCCAGCAGCTTAAAGGGTAACACCGGGGAGCTGTTTTTT. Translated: CASSLKGNTGELFF.

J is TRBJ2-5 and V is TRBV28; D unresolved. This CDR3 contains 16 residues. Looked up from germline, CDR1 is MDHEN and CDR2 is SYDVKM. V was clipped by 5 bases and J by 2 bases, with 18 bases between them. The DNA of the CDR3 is TGTGCCAGCAGTACTCTGGTAGGGATTGGGCAAGAGACCCAGTACTTC. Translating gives CASSTLVGIGQETQYF.

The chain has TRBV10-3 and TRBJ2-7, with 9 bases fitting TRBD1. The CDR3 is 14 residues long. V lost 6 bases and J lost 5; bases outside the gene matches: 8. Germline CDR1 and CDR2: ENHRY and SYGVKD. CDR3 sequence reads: CAIRLGQGNHEQYF. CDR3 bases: TGTGCCATCAGGCTAGGACAGGGGAACCACGAGCAGTACTTC.

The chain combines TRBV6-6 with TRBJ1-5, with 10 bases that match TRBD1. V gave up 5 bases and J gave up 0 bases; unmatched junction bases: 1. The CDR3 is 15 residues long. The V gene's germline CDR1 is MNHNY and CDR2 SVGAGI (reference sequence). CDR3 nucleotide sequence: TGTGCCAGCAGTCGGGACAGGGGTAGCAATCAGCCCCAGCATTTT. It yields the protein CASSRDRGSNQPQHF.

CDR3 nucleotides: TGTGCCAGCAGCTTAGTGGGGACGAGAAAAGGAGAAAAACTGTTTTTT. This sequence encodes CASSLVGTRKGEKLFF. The chain carries TRBV7-9 and TRBJ1-4; maybe TRBD1 (5 bases). The CDR3 is made up of 16 amino acids. Trimming stripped 1 base from V and 8 bases from J, with 17 bases between. CDR1 and CDR2 (germline): SEHNR, FQNEAQ (reference sequence).

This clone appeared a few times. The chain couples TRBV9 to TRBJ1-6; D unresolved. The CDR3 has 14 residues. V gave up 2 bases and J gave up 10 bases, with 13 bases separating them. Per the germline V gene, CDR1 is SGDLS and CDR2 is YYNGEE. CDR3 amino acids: CASSVGNSGSPLHF. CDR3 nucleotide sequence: TGTGCCAGCAGCGTTGGCAATTCGGGGTCACCCCTCCACTTT.

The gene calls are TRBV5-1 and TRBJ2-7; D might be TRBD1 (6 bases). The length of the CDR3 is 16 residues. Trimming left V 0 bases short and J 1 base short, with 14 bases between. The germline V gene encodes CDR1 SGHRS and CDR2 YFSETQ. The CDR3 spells CASSLALTGLSYEQYF. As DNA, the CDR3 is TGCGCCAGCAGCTTGGCCCTGACAGGATTATCCTACGAGCAGTACTTC.

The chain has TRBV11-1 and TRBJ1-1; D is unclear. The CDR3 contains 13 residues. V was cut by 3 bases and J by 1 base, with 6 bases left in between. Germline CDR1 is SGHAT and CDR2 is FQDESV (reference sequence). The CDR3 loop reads CASSLSGNTEAFF. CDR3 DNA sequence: TGTGCCAGCAGCTTGTCAGGGAACACTGAAGCTTTCTTT.